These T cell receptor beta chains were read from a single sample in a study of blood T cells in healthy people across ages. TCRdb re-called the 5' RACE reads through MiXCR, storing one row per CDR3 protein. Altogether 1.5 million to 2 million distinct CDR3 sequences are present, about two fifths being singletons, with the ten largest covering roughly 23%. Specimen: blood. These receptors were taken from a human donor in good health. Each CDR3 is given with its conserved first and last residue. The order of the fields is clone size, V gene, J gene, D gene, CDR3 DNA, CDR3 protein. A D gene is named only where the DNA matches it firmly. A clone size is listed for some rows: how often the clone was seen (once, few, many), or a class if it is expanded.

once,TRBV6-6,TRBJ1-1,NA,TGTGCCAGCAGTCTATGGGACCAGACAGGTATGAACACTGAAGCTTTCTTT,CASSLWDQTGMNTEAFF
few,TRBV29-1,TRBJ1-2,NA,TGCAGCGTTGATGGGATTTTGTCTGGCTACACCTTC,CSVDGILSGYTF
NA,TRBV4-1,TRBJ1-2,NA,TGCGCCAGCAGCCAAGAGGGCGAGGGGGGTAACGGCTACACCTTC,CASSQEGEGGNGYTF
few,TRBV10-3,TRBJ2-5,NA,TGTGCCATCAGCCCTGAGGGGGTAATCCAAGAGACCCAGTACTTC,CAISPEGVIQETQYF
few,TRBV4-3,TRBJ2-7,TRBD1,TGCGCCAACAGCCATCGAGGGGGCCACGAGCAGTACTTC,CANSHRGGHEQYF
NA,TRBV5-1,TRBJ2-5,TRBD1,TGCGCCAGCAGCGCGGGACAGGGAGGCCGGGAGACCCAGTACTTC,CASSAGQGGRETQYF
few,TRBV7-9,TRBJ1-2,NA,TGTGCCAGCACAGACACAGGACCTAACTATGGCTACACCTTC,CASTDTGPNYGYTF
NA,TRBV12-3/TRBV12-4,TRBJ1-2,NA,TGTGCCAGCAGCCTTGCAGGAACAGGACCTATCTATGGCTACACCTTC,CASSLAGTGPIYGYTF
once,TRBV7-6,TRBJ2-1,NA,TGTGCCAGCAGTTCCCGTGGGGGGACAGATGAGCAGTTCTTC,CASSSRGGTDEQFF
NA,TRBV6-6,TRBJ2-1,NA,TGTGCCAGCAGTTACTCGGAAACGTACAATGAGCAGTTCTTC,CASSYSETYNEQFF
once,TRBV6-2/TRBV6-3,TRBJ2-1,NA,TGTGCCAGCAGACCTAGCAATAGGGTTTGGGAGCAGTTCTTC,CASRPSNRVWEQFF
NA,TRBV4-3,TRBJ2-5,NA,TGCGCCAGCAGCTGTCGGGACTTGGAGACCGAGACCCAGTACTTC,CASSCRDLETETQYF
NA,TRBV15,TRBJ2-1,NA,TGTGCCACCAGCAGAGATCCCCCTGGACAGAGGGGCTACAATGAGCAGTTCTTC,CATSRDPPGQRGYNEQFF
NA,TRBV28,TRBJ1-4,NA,TGTGCCAGCAGTCCGGGACTTCCAAATAATGAAAAACTGTTTTTT,CASSPGLPNNEKLFF
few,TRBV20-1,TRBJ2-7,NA,TGCAGTGCTCGGGGCCCCCCTTACGAGCAGTACTTC,CSARGPPYEQYF
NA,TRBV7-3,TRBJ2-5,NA,TGTGCCAGCAGCTTAAAAGGAACTTGGTCTCAAGAGACCCAGTACTTC,CASSLKGTWSQETQYF
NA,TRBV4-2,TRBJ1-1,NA,TGTGCCAGCAGCCAAGTGACGGCTGAAGCTTTCTTT,CASSQVTAEAFF
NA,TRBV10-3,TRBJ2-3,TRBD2,TGTGCCATCAGTGAAAACAGCGGGGGGCTGGATACGCAGTATTTT,CAISENSGGLDTQYF
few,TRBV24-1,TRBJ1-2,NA,TGTGCCACCAGTGACGCCACCGAAGGGGATGGCTACACCTTC,CATSDATEGDGYTF
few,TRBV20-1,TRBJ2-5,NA,TGCAGTGCTCACTTTCGGCTACAAGAGACCCAGTACTTC,CSAHFRLQETQYF
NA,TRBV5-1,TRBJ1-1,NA,TGCGCCAGCAGCTTTTATCAGGGAAGGATTGTGAACACTGAAGCTTTCTTT,CASSFYQGRIVNTEAFF
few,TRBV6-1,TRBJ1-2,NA,TGTGCCAGCAAGAGGGGGGGGCTCTATGGCTACACCTTC,CASKRGGLYGYTF
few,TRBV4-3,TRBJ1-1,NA,TGCGCCAGCAGCCAAGATCTTAGATCCAGTAACACTGAAGCTTTCTTT,CASSQDLRSSNTEAFF
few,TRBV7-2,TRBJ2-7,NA,TGTGCCAGCAGTGGAAGAAACTCCTACGAGCAGTACTTC,CASSGRNSYEQYF
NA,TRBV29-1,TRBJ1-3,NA,TGCAGCGTTGAGGTACGGGGCTCGTCTGGAAACACCATATATTTT,CSVEVRGSSGNTIYF
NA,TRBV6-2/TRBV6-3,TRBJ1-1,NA,TGTGCCAGCAGTTACCCGGACGGACACACTGAAGCTTTCTTT,CASSYPDGHTEAFF
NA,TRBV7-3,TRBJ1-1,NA,TGTGCCAGCAGCTCCTACGGGGTGTCCAGGGGCACTGAAGCTTTCTTT,CASSSYGVSRGTEAFF
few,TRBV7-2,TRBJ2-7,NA,TGTGCCAGCAGCTTACGCCTAACTAGGGGGAACTCCTACGAGCAGTACTTC,CASSLRLTRGNSYEQYF
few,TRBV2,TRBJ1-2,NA,TGTGCCAGCAGTGTTTTACAGGGACTGGGGACTTATTATGGCTACACCTTC,CASSVLQGLGTYYGYTF
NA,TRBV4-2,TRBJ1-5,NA,TGTGCCAGCAGCCAAGATCCCCATCAGCCCCAGCATTTT,CASSQDPHQPQHF
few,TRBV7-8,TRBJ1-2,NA,TGTGCCAGCAGCCCAAGTACCGGGACAACATATGGCTACACCTTC,CASSPSTGTTYGYTF
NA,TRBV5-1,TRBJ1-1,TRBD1,TGCGCCAGCAGCTACTTAGGGACAGGGAACGCTGAAGCTTTCTTT,CASSYLGTGNAEAFF
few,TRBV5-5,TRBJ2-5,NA,TGTGCCAGCAGCTTGTCATCGGGCCGGTGGGCTCAAGAGACCCAGTACTTC,CASSLSSGRWAQETQYF
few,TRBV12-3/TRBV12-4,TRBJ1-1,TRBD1,TGTGCCAGCAGTCTGACAGGGAACGGCCCGGGCACTGAAGCTTTCTTT,CASSLTGNGPGTEAFF
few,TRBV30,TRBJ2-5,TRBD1,TGTGCCTGGAGTACGGACAGGGCTTGGGAGACCCAGTACTTC,CAWSTDRAWETQYF
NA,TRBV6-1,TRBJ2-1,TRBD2,TGTGCCAGCAGCCAGGCGGGACTAGCGGGGTTAAGCTCCTACAATGAGCAGTTCTTC,CASSQAGLAGLSSYNEQFF
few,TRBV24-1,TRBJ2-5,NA,TGTGCCACCAGTTCAGAGGAGTCCCAAGAGACCCAGTACTTC,CATSSEESQETQYF
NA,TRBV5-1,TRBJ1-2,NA,TGCGCCAGCAGCTTGGATGTGGGATCTAACTATGGCTACACCTTC,CASSLDVGSNYGYTF
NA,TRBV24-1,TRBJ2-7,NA,TGTGCCACCAGTGACTCGGACGAGACCTACGAGCAGTACTTC,CATSDSDETYEQYF
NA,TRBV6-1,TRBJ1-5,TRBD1,TGTGCCAGCAGTCGGCATGACCGGGACAGGCTTCCTAGCAATCAGCCCCAGCATTTT,CASSRHDRDRLPSNQPQHF
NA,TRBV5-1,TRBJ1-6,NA,TGCGCCACAGGGTTGGGGTTTGGTAATTCACCCCTCCACTTT,CATGLGFGNSPLHF
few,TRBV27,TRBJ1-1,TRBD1,TGTGCCAGCACTGACAGGGGATCGTACACTGAAGCTTTCTTT,CASTDRGSYTEAFF
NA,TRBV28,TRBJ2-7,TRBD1,TGTGCCAGCAGCCCCCCGGGACAGGGTTTGTACGAGCAGTACTTC,CASSPPGQGLYEQYF
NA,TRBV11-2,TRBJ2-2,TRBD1,TGTGCCAGCAGCCCACAGGGGGCCTTATTCACCGGGGAGCTGTTTTTT,CASSPQGALFTGELFF
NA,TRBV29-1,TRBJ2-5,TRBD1,TGCAGCGCCGCGGGACAGGGGGCAGGTGAGACCCAGTACTTC,CSAAGQGAGETQYF
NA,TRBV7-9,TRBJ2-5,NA,TGTGCCAGCAGCTTAGATCCGGGGGGCGTCGAGACCCAGTACTTC,CASSLDPGGVETQYF
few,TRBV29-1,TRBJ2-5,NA,TGCAGCGTTGAGCCAGGGAGCCAAGAGACCCAGTACTTC,CSVEPGSQETQYF
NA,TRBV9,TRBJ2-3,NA,TGTGCCAGCAGCGTAGGTCAGCTAGCCGGCACAGATACGCAGTATTTT,CASSVGQLAGTDTQYF
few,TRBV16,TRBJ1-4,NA,TGTGCCAGCAGCCAATCTTCCAGTAATGAAAAACTGTTTTTT,CASSQSSSNEKLFF
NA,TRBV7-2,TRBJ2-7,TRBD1,TGTGCCAGCAGCTCGGACAGGCTATCCTACGAGCAGTACTTC,CASSSDRLSYEQYF
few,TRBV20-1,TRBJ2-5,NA,TGCAGTGCTAGCCCCTCCAGCTACAATCAAGAGACCCAGTACTTC,CSASPSSYNQETQYF
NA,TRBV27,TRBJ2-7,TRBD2,TGTGCCAGCAGTCCTAGGACTAGCGGGGGACGTTACAATGAGCAGTACTTC,CASSPRTSGGRYNEQYF
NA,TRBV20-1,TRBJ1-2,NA,TGCAGTGCTAGAGATCGGGGCATATACACCTTC,CSARDRGIYTF
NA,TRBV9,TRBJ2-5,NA,TGTGCCAGCAGCGTGACAGCCTTCCAAGAGACCCAGTACTTC,CASSVTAFQETQYF